Listed below are T cell receptor beta chains from one sample, sequenced in a study of early T cells in non-severe SARS-CoV-2 infection. A single record per CDR3 protein comes from TCRdb applying MiXCR to the 5' RACE reads. The sample has roughly 97,000 distinct CDR3 sequences; roughly 11% are singletons. Here the sequenced sample was whole blood, taken at baseline. These receptors were taken from an adult who was a healthcare worker with PCR-confirmed SARS-CoV-2 infection or an uninfected control (not recorded which). Both conserved end residues are part of each CDR3. D genes are given only for firm matches. The listing skips clone size in some rows; elsewhere it reads once, few, many or a size class.

v_call: TRBV2
clone_size: -
j_call: TRBJ2-1
d_call: -
cdr3_aa: CASRKGSEYNEQFF
cdr3_nt: TGTGCCAGCAGGAAGGGTAGCGAATACAATGAGCAGTTCTTC

v_call: TRBV7-2
clone_size: -
j_call: TRBJ1-1
d_call: -
cdr3_aa: CASSSTATEAFF
cdr3_nt: TGTGCCAGCAGCTCAACGGCCACTGAAGCTTTCTTT

v_call: TRBV20-1
clone_size: many
j_call: TRBJ1-6
d_call: TRBD1
cdr3_aa: CSASRDRGYNNSPLHF
cdr3_nt: TGCAGTGCTTCCCGGGACAGGGGGTATAATAATTCACCCCTCCACTTT

v_call: TRBV20-1
clone_size: few
j_call: TRBJ1-1
d_call: -
cdr3_aa: CSASLMGGNTEAFF
cdr3_nt: TGCAGTGCTAGCCTAATGGGGGGAAACACTGAAGCTTTCTTT

v_call: TRBV20-1
clone_size: few
j_call: TRBJ2-5
d_call: -
cdr3_aa: CSGVYQETQYF
cdr3_nt: TGCAGTGGGGTGTACCAAGAGACCCAGTACTTC

v_call: TRBV2
clone_size: few
j_call: TRBJ2-4
d_call: TRBD2
cdr3_aa: CASSVAGGPNIQYF
cdr3_nt: TGTGCCAGCTCGGTTGCGGGGGGTCCAAACATTCAGTACTTC

v_call: TRBV20-1
clone_size: -
j_call: TRBJ2-3
d_call: -
cdr3_aa: CSARVGGDTQYF
cdr3_nt: TGCAGTGCTAGAGTGGGGGGAGATACGCAGTATTTT

v_call: TRBV6-6
clone_size: many
j_call: TRBJ1-4
d_call: -
cdr3_aa: CASRTGAIVEKLFF
cdr3_nt: TGTGCCAGCCGAACCGGGGCGATAGTGGAAAAACTGTTTTTT

v_call: TRBV14
clone_size: -
j_call: TRBJ2-1
d_call: TRBD2
cdr3_aa: CASSQDYTSASYNEQFF
cdr3_nt: TGTGCCAGCAGCCAAGACTATACTAGCGCTTCCTACAATGAGCAGTTCTTC

v_call: TRBV7-3
clone_size: -
j_call: TRBJ1-3
d_call: -
cdr3_aa: CASSLEGGPVYF
cdr3_nt: TGTGCCAGCAGCTTAGAGGGCGGTCCGGTATATTTT

v_call: TRBV11-2
clone_size: few
j_call: TRBJ1-1
d_call: -
cdr3_aa: CASSGRESTEAFF
cdr3_nt: TGTGCCAGCAGCGGGCGGGAGAGCACTGAAGCTTTCTTT

v_call: TRBV6-2/TRBV6-3
clone_size: many
j_call: TRBJ2-1
d_call: TRBD2
cdr3_aa: CASKPIGTSGYNEQFF
cdr3_nt: TGTGCCAGCAAACCCATAGGGACTAGCGGCTACAATGAGCAGTTCTTC

v_call: TRBV20-1
clone_size: -
j_call: TRBJ2-7
d_call: TRBD2
cdr3_aa: CSATAGVNEQYF
cdr3_nt: TGCAGTGCGACTGCGGGAGTCAACGAGCAGTACTTC

v_call: TRBV3-1
clone_size: -
j_call: TRBJ2-1
d_call: TRBD2
cdr3_aa: CASSLGGASGMSEQFF
cdr3_nt: TGTGCCAGCAGCCTCGGTGGGGCTAGCGGGATGTCTGAGCAGTTCTTC

v_call: TRBV20-1
clone_size: -
j_call: TRBJ2-3
d_call: TRBD2
cdr3_aa: CSAPNPQAGAADTQYF
cdr3_nt: TGCAGTGCTCCAAATCCACAAGCGGGGGCGGCAGATACGCAGTATTTT

v_call: TRBV27
clone_size: many
j_call: TRBJ2-3
d_call: -
cdr3_aa: CASRRNGPTDTQYF
cdr3_nt: TGTGCCAGCAGGAGGAACGGTCCCACAGATACGCAGTATTTT

v_call: TRBV20-1
clone_size: -
j_call: TRBJ2-3
d_call: -
cdr3_aa: CSALRDSNTDTQYF
cdr3_nt: TGCAGTGCTCTCCGCGACAGCAACACAGATACGCAGTATTTT

v_call: TRBV27
clone_size: many
j_call: TRBJ1-1
d_call: -
cdr3_aa: CASSLGTASEAFF
cdr3_nt: TGTGCCAGCAGTTTGGGTACTGCCTCCGAAGCTTTCTTT

v_call: TRBV29-1
clone_size: many
j_call: TRBJ2-7
d_call: -
cdr3_aa: CSVARDLDLSYEQYF
cdr3_nt: TGCAGCGTTGCCCGAGACCTAGACCTATCCTACGAGCAGTACTTC

v_call: TRBV10-1
clone_size: few
j_call: TRBJ2-7
d_call: TRBD2
cdr3_aa: CASSVTSGSFYEQYF
cdr3_nt: TGCGCCAGCAGTGTGACTAGCGGGAGCTTTTACGAGCAGTACTTC

v_call: TRBV7-8
clone_size: few
j_call: TRBJ2-6
d_call: -
cdr3_aa: CASSPGISGANVLTF
cdr3_nt: TGTGCCAGCAGCCCCGGTATCTCTGGGGCCAACGTCCTGACTTTC

v_call: TRBV25-1
clone_size: many
j_call: TRBJ2-7
d_call: -
cdr3_aa: CASSAMTAAYEQYF
cdr3_nt: TGTGCCAGCAGTGCAATGACAGCGGCCTACGAGCAGTACTTC

v_call: TRBV10-3
clone_size: many
j_call: TRBJ2-7
d_call: TRBD2
cdr3_aa: CAITLGLADQYEQYF
cdr3_nt: TGTGCCATCACTTTGGGACTAGCGGACCAATACGAGCAGTACTTC

v_call: TRBV6-5
clone_size: few
j_call: TRBJ1-6
d_call: -
cdr3_aa: CASSYVTGNSPLHF
cdr3_nt: TGTGCCAGCAGTTACGTAACAGGGAATTCACCCCTCCACTTT

v_call: TRBV20-1
clone_size: few
j_call: TRBJ1-1
d_call: TRBD1
cdr3_aa: CSAGWDSNTEAFF
cdr3_nt: TGCAGTGCTGGTTGGGACAGCAACACTGAAGCTTTCTTT

v_call: TRBV7-2
clone_size: few
j_call: TRBJ2-7
d_call: TRBD2
cdr3_aa: CASSHRTSGSLGEQYF
cdr3_nt: TGTGCCAGCAGCCACAGGACTAGCGGGAGTCTTGGAGAGCAGTACTTC

v_call: TRBV21-1
clone_size: -
j_call: TRBJ2-2
d_call: -
cdr3_aa: CASSDSANTGELFF
cdr3_nt: TGTGCCAGCAGTGACAGCGCGAACACCGGGGAGCTGTTTTTT

v_call: TRBV11-3
clone_size: many
j_call: TRBJ2-3
d_call: -
cdr3_aa: CASSVARTPLDTQYF
cdr3_nt: TGTGCCAGCAGCGTAGCGCGTACCCCTTTGGATACGCAGTATTTT

v_call: TRBV5-4
clone_size: -
j_call: TRBJ1-6
d_call: TRBD1
cdr3_aa: CASSWDRDVSPLHF
cdr3_nt: TGTGCCAGCAGTTGGGACAGGGACGTTTCACCCCTCCACTTT

v_call: TRBV5-1
clone_size: many
j_call: TRBJ2-1
d_call: -
cdr3_aa: CASSLDSYNEQFF
cdr3_nt: TGCGCCAGCAGCTTGGACAGTTACAATGAGCAGTTCTTC

v_call: TRBV6-5
clone_size: many
j_call: TRBJ2-7
d_call: -
cdr3_aa: CASSSAYEQYF
cdr3_nt: TGTGCCAGCAGTTCAGCTTACGAGCAGTACTTC

v_call: TRBV5-5
clone_size: -
j_call: TRBJ1-2
d_call: -
cdr3_aa: CASSAAYRWDYGYTF
cdr3_nt: TGTGCCAGCAGCGCTGCTTACAGATGGGACTATGGCTACACCTTC

v_call: TRBV20-1
clone_size: many
j_call: TRBJ2-3
d_call: -
cdr3_aa: CSAHRDTITDTQYF
cdr3_nt: TGCAGTGCTCACAGGGATACCATCACAGATACGCAGTATTTT

v_call: TRBV11-3
clone_size: -
j_call: TRBJ2-3
d_call: -
cdr3_aa: CASSFDSDDTQYF
cdr3_nt: TGTGCCAGCAGCTTCGATAGCGACGATACGCAGTATTTT

v_call: TRBV20-1
clone_size: many
j_call: TRBJ1-6
d_call: -
cdr3_aa: CSAGGPISPLHF
cdr3_nt: TGCAGTGCGGGAGGACCGATTTCACCCCTCCACTTT

v_call: TRBV29-1
clone_size: many
j_call: TRBJ2-3
d_call: TRBD2
cdr3_aa: CSVGEGTVTDTQYF
cdr3_nt: TGCAGCGTTGGGGAGGGAACTGTAACAGATACGCAGTATTTT

v_call: TRBV4-2
clone_size: -
j_call: TRBJ1-1
d_call: -
cdr3_aa: CASSRQLLNTEAFF
cdr3_nt: TGTGCCAGCAGCCGCCAATTGTTGAACACTGAAGCTTTCTTT

v_call: TRBV24-1
clone_size: few
j_call: TRBJ2-3
d_call: TRBD2
cdr3_aa: CATSGTSEREYSDTQYF
cdr3_nt: TGTGCCACCAGTGGGACCTCCGAGCGGGAGTATTCAGATACGCAGTATTTT

v_call: TRBV19
clone_size: -
j_call: TRBJ2-1
d_call: TRBD1
cdr3_aa: CARDRDFYNEQFF
cdr3_nt: TGTGCCAGGGACAGGGACTTCTACAATGAGCAGTTCTTC

v_call: TRBV7-3
clone_size: few
j_call: TRBJ2-7
d_call: -
cdr3_aa: CASSQYGGYEQYF
cdr3_nt: TGTGCCAGCAGCCAATACGGCGGTTACGAGCAGTACTTC

v_call: TRBV5-1
clone_size: -
j_call: TRBJ2-1
d_call: TRBD1
cdr3_aa: CASSLDRGNDEQLF
cdr3_nt: TGCGCCAGCAGCTTGGACAGGGGTAATGATGAGCAGCTCTTC

v_call: TRBV11-2
clone_size: -
j_call: TRBJ1-1
d_call: -
cdr3_aa: CASRSPTGTEAFF
cdr3_nt: TGTGCCAGCAGGTCACCGACAGGCACTGAAGCTTTCTTT

v_call: TRBV24-1
clone_size: -
j_call: TRBJ1-4
d_call: -
cdr3_aa: CATPKAVTAASFSRTNEKLFF
cdr3_nt: TGTGCCACCCCAAAGGCGGTGACCGCAGCTTCCTTCAGTCGAACTAATGAAAAACTGTTTTTT

v_call: TRBV29-1
clone_size: -
j_call: TRBJ2-4
d_call: -
cdr3_aa: CSVEVAKNIQYF
cdr3_nt: TGCAGCGTTGAGGTAGCCAAAAACATTCAGTACTTC

v_call: TRBV25-1
clone_size: -
j_call: TRBJ1-3
d_call: -
cdr3_aa: CASSDVRRTGNTIYF
cdr3_nt: TGTGCCAGCAGTGATGTCCGACGCACTGGAAACACCATATATTTT

v_call: TRBV4-1
clone_size: few
j_call: TRBJ1-2
d_call: -
cdr3_aa: CASSQTGPGWSYTF
cdr3_nt: TGCGCCAGCAGCCAAACGGGACCGGGATGGAGCTACACCTTC

v_call: TRBV29-1
clone_size: many
j_call: TRBJ2-2
d_call: TRBD1
cdr3_aa: CSVETGGAGELFF
cdr3_nt: TGCAGCGTTGAGACAGGGGGCGCGGGGGAGCTGTTTTTT

v_call: TRBV19
clone_size: few
j_call: TRBJ2-4
d_call: -
cdr3_aa: CASSMGPPRVKNIQYF
cdr3_nt: TGTGCCAGTAGTATGGGACCCCCTAGGGTGAAAAACATTCAGTACTTC

v_call: TRBV6-2/TRBV6-3
clone_size: few
j_call: TRBJ2-7
d_call: -
cdr3_aa: CASSYSTRGSYEQYF
cdr3_nt: TGTGCCAGCAGTTACTCGACTAGAGGGTCCTACGAGCAGTACTTC

v_call: TRBV6-2/TRBV6-3
clone_size: -
j_call: TRBJ2-1
d_call: TRBD2
cdr3_aa: CATSGLSSYNEQFF
cdr3_nt: TGTGCCACCTCGGGACTAAGTTCCTACAATGAGCAGTTCTTC

v_call: TRBV20-1
clone_size: -
j_call: TRBJ2-5
d_call: -
cdr3_aa: CSAWISETQYF
cdr3_nt: TGCAGTGCGTGGATCTCAGAGACCCAGTACTTC

v_call: TRBV27
clone_size: -
j_call: TRBJ1-4
d_call: TRBD1
cdr3_aa: CASSFYKDRDLSLFF
cdr3_nt: TGTGCCAGCAGTTTTTACAAGGACAGGGACCTCTCTCTGTTTTTT

v_call: TRBV5-1
clone_size: once
j_call: TRBJ2-1
d_call: TRBD2
cdr3_aa: CASSPGMEGSPVHRGAYNEQFF
cdr3_nt: TGCGCCAGCAGCCCCGGGATGGAGGGGAGCCCAGTCCATCGGGGGGCCTACAATGAGCAGTTCTTC

v_call: TRBV7-3
clone_size: many
j_call: TRBJ1-1
d_call: -
cdr3_aa: CASSYPGGAEAFF
cdr3_nt: TGTGCCAGCAGCTACCCCGGGGGGGCTGAAGCTTTCTTT